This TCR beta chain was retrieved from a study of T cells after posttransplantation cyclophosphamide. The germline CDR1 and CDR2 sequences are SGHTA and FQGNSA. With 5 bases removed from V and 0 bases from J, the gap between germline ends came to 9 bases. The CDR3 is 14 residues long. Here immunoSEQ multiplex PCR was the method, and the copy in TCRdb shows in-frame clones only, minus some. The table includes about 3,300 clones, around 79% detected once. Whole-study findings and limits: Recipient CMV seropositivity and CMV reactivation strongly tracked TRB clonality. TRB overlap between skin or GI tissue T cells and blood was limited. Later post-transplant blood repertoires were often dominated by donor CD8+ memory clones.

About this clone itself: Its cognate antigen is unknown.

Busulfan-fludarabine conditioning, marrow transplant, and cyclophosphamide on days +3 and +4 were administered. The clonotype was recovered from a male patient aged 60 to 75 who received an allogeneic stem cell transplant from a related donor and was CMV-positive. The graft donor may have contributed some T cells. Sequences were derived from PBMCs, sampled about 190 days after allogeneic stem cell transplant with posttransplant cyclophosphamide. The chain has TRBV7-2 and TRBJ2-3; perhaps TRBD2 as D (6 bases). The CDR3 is CASSRDSSTDTQYF. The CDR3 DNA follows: TGTGCCAGCAGCCGGGACTCTAGCACAGATACGCAGTATTTT.